What follows are 24 T cell receptor beta chains derived from one specimen sequenced in a study of human T cells and chemical hapten exposure. TCRdb called the RACE reads again in MiXCR, with one record for every CDR3 protein. Among more than 250,000 distinct CDR3 sequences listed, around 7.7% were seen once. Stated time point: pre-sensitization, week 0. Treatment of the sample: therapeutic diphenylcyclopropenone sensitization with weekly scalp DPC. This specimen was whole blood, taken in connection with sensitization to the hapten diphenylcyclopropenone (DPC). Receptors were obtained from a young man with alopecia areata. Some clones in this sample may be carry-over from other donors' samples.

This clonotype was seen more than once but under ten times. The chain employs TRBV7-2 and TRBJ2-3; D assignment may be TRBD1 or TRBD2 (5 bases each). Between the trimmed V and J ends, which lost 6 bases and 4 bases, there was a span of 17 bases. Germline V gene data show CDR1 as SGHTA and CDR2 as FQGNSA. The CDR3 is 15 residues long. The CDR3 region has the DNA TGTGCCAGCAGTGGCCTAGTGGGGGTAGCAGATACGCAGTATTTT. Translating it yields CASSGLVGVADTQYF. The whole variable domain, remainder taken from reference TRBV7-2 and TRBJ2-3, is GAGVSQSPSNKVTEKGKDVELRCDPISGHTALYWYRQSLGQGLEFLIYFQGNSAPDKSGLPSDRFSAERTGGSVSTLTIQRTQQEDSAVYLCASSGLVGVADTQYFGPGTRLTVL.

This clonotype has just a few counts. This chain connects TRBV4-3 to TRBJ1-1, with D tentatively TRBD1 (6 bases). CDR3 length: 16 amino acids. The ends were cut back, 5 bases at V and 7 bases at J, with 23 bases in the middle. Germline-derived CDR1 and CDR2 are LGHNA and YSLEER. For the CDR3, the DNA is TGCGCCAGCAGCAATAATCTACAGGGTCGAGGGAGTGAAGCTTTCTTT. Protein: CASSNNLQGRGSEAFF.

This sequence joins TRBV24-1 and TRBJ2-3; D is unclear. CDR3 length: 14 residues. With 4 bases removed from V and 1 base from J, the gap between germline ends came to 8 bases. Germline-derived CDR1 and CDR2 are KGHDR and SFDVKD. CDR3 coding DNA: TGTGCCACCAGTGAAGACCCGGGCACAGATACGCAGTATTTT. It specifies CATSEDPGTDTQYF.

The rearrangement joins TRBV2 to TRBJ2-3; tentatively, D is TRBD1 or TRBD2 (5 bases each). Germline V gene data show CDR1 as SNHLY and CDR2 as FYNNEI. The CDR3 loop spans 14 amino acids. V shed 2 bases and J shed 3 bases, with 9 bases lying between them. DNA of the CDR3: TGTGCCAGCAGTGAAACGGGGCGTACAGATACGCAGTATTTT. It codes for CASSETGRTDTQYF.

The chain's CDR3 is CASSYSMENSPLHF. In DNA, the CDR3 is TGTGCCAGCAGTTACTCGATGGAAAATTCACCCCTCCACTTT. This chain connects TRBV6-2 or TRBV6-3 to TRBJ1-6, with D hard to call. Germline V lookup: CDR1 MNHEY, CDR2 SVGEGT. Trimming stripped 0 bases from V and 7 bases from J, with 7 bases between. The CDR3 has 14 amino acids.

This clonotype turned up a few times. The CDR3 region is CASRDRADTQYF. The CDR3 region has the DNA TGTGCCAGCAGAGACAGGGCGGATACGCAGTATTTT. The genes are TRBV6-5 and TRBJ2-3; TRBD1 matches 7 bases. Germline CDR1 and CDR2: MNHEY and SVGAGI. V gave up 6 bases and J gave up 6 bases; unmatched junction bases: 3. The CDR3 sequence is 12 residues long.

Many counts were recorded for this clonotype. The rearrangement links TRBV2 to TRBJ1-5, with 11 bases fitting TRBD1. With 5 bases clipped from V and 9 bases from J, the junction kept 6 bases outside the gene matches. The length of the CDR3 is 14 residues. In germline, CDR1 is SNHLY, CDR2 FYNNEI. This CDR3 is CASSKGQGGAPQHF. CDR3 coding DNA: TGTGCCAGCAGTAAGGGACAGGGGGGCGCGCCCCAGCATTTT.

The chain has TRBV6-5 and TRBJ1-1; no reliable D call. The CDR3 contains 17 residues. Trimming pared 7 bases from V and 1 base from J, leaving 22 bases between. Per the germline V gene, CDR1 is MNHEY and CDR2 is SVGAGI. CDR3 sequence (DNA): TGTGCCAGCACTGTTGCCCCCATGATGGTGCCGAACACTGAAGCTTTCTTT. It yields the protein CASTVAPMMVPNTEAFF.

The rearrangement links TRBV6-8 to TRBJ1-1; D call uncertain. The germline V gene encodes CDR1 MNHGY and CDR2 SAAAGT. The CDR3 spans 16 residues. V was shortened by 0 bases and J by 5 bases, with 16 bases between the two germline ends. The CDR3 region is CASSYSKTKVGTEAFF. The CDR3 DNA follows: TGTGCCAGCAGTTACTCAAAGACAAAGGTAGGAACTGAAGCTTTCTTT.

The chain has TRBV28 and TRBJ2-1; 12 bases fit TRBD2. The germline V gene encodes CDR1 MDHEN and CDR2 SYDVKM. J lost 7 bases, V lost 6 bases, and 7 bases had no gene match. This CDR3 contains 15 residues. The CDR3 spells CASSRGLAGRNEQFF. The CDR3 DNA reads TGTGCCAGCAGCCGTGGACTAGCGGGGAGGAATGAGCAGTTCTTC.

Only a few counts were recorded for this clonotype. The rearrangement joins TRBV16 to TRBJ1-2; perhaps TRBD1 as D (5 bases). Germline lookup yields CDR1 KGHSY and CDR2 FQNENV. The CDR3 loop spans 13 amino acids. V lost 2 bases and J lost 4, with 8 bases in between. The CDR3 here is CASSQGDAYGYTF. The CDR3 DNA follows: TGTGCCAGCAGCCAAGGGGACGCCTATGGCTACACCTTC. The variable domain in full, with the rest retrieved from reference TRBV16 and TRBJ1-2, is GEEVAQTPKHLVRGEGQKAKLYCAPIKGHSYVFWYQQVLKNEFKFLISFQNENVFDETGMPKERFSAKCLPNSPCSLEIQATKLEDSAVYFCASSQGDAYGYTFGSGTRLTVV.

The chain recombines TRBV20-1 with TRBJ1-3, with a possible D match to TRBD1 (5 bases). Trimming pared 5 bases from V and 2 bases from J, leaving 10 bases between. CDR3 length: 13 amino acids. The germline CDR1 and CDR2 sequences are DFQATT and SNEGSKA (reference sequence). CDR3 coding DNA: TGCAGTGCTCCAGGGTTTACTGGAAACACCATATATTTT. It codes for CSAPGFTGNTIYF.

In this sample, this clonotype turned up many times. This chain connects TRBV28 to TRBJ1-5; TRBD1 might be the D (6 bases). Trimming pared 2 bases from V and 6 bases from J, leaving 11 bases between. Germline loops: CDR1 MDHEN, CDR2 SYDVKM. This CDR3 region has 14 residues. This CDR3 reads CASSLTGSGQPQHF. The CDR3 DNA sequence: TGTGCCAGCAGTTTAACAGGGTCGGGTCAGCCCCAGCATTTT.

This clonotype occurred many times. This sequence joins TRBV5-1 and TRBJ1-2, with TRBD1 identical over 8 bases. Looked up from germline, CDR1 is SGHRS and CDR2 is YFSETQ. Trimming took 7 bases from V and 0 from J; bases not matched to a gene: 5. The CDR3 has 14 amino acids. The CDR3 here is CASGNRGSNYGYTF. The CDR3 region has the DNA TGCGCCAGCGGCAACAGGGGGTCTAACTATGGCTACACCTTC.

This clonotype has only a few counts. This sequence joins TRBV27 and TRBJ2-1; tentative D call: TRBD1 (6 bases). This CDR3 comprises 16 residues. V gave up 5 bases and J gave up 1 base, with 15 bases separating them. Germline loops: CDR1 MNHEY, CDR2 SMNVEV (reference sequence). This chain's CDR3 is CASSIPGGQSYNEQFF. Here the CDR3 DNA reads TGTGCCAGCAGTATCCCCGGTGGACAGTCCTACAATGAGCAGTTCTTC.

This chain's CDR3 is CASSPRVEETQYF. CDR3 nucleotides: TGTGCCAGCAGCCCCCGGGTCGAAGAGACCCAGTACTTC. This chain connects TRBV3-1 to TRBJ2-5; D unresolved. Germline CDR1 and CDR2: LGHDT and YNNKEL (reference sequence). There are 13 residues in the CDR3. Trimming removed 4 bases from V and 3 bases from J, with 9 bases in between.

CDR3 residues: CASSPETVPGRPQHF. The CDR3 DNA reads TGTGCCAGCAGTCCCGAGACTGTCCCTGGGAGGCCCCAGCATTTT. The chain carries TRBV6-2 or TRBV6-3 and TRBJ1-5; D ambiguous. Trimming took 5 bases from V and 9 from J, leaving 20 bases between them. CDR1 is MNHEY, CDR2 SVGEGT, per germline. This CDR3 comprises 15 residues.

In this sample, this clonotype turned up many times. The rearrangement links TRBV28 to TRBJ2-3, with a tentative D call TRBD1 (5 bases). The CDR3 has 24 amino acids. From germline, CDR1 is MDHEN and CDR2 SYDVKM. Trimming pared 3 bases from V and 0 bases from J, leaving 37 bases between. CDR3 protein: CASSFYHPQGDTVVFFPSTDTQYF. In DNA form, the CDR3 reads TGTGCCAGCAGTTTTTACCACCCTCAGGGTGACACAGTAGTATTCTTCCCTAGCACAGATACGCAGTATTTT. The complete variable domain, with remaining parts taken from reference TRBV28 and TRBJ2-3, reads DVKVTQSSRYLVKRTGEKVFLECVQDMDHENMFWYRQDPGLGLRLIYFSYDVKMKEKGDIPEGYSVSREKKERFSLILESASTNQTSMYLCASSFYHPQGDTVVFFPSTDTQYFGPGTRLTVL.

The chain couples TRBV7-9 to TRBJ1-5; D is possibly TRBD1 (6 bases). CDR3 length equals 15 residues. Germline lookup yields CDR1 SEHNR and CDR2 FQNEAQ (reference sequence). Trimming cost V 1 base and J 4 bases, with 11 bases left between them. The CDR3 reads CASSLESQGNQPQHF. CDR3 nucleotides: TGTGCCAGCAGCTTAGAATCCCAGGGGAATCAGCCCCAGCATTTT.

The rearrangement links TRBV4-3 to TRBJ1-5; 7 nucleotides match TRBD1. Per germline, CDR1 LGHNA and CDR2 YSLEER. This CDR3 is 17 amino acids long. The V segment lost 0 bases and the J segment 4 bases; nucleotides outside the gene matches: 9. CDR3 residues: CASSQDFRGLANQPQHF. CDR3 DNA sequence: TGCGCCAGCAGCCAAGATTTTAGGGGGCTTGCGAATCAGCCCCAGCATTTT.

The chain joins TRBV12-3 or TRBV12-4 to TRBJ2-7, with TRBD1 matching 9 bases. The CDR3 has 16 residues. V shed 5 bases, J shed 9 bases, and the junction held 17 bases outside the gene matches. The CDR3 sequence: CASSLDGDRELRGQYF. In DNA, the CDR3 is TGTGCCAGCAGTCTGGACGGGGACAGGGAGCTACGAGGGCAGTACTTC.

In this sample, this clonotype turned up many times. This chain joins TRBV29-1 and TRBJ2-3; TRBD2 is a possible D gene (6 bases). The CDR3 extends over 15 amino acids. The V end was cut by 7 bases, the J end by 0 bases, with 17 bases between. Germline-derived CDR1 and CDR2 are SQVTM and ANQGSEA. CDR3 amino acids: CSGDSDPTSTDTQYF. CDR3 in DNA: TGCAGCGGGGACTCCGACCCAACTAGCACAGATACGCAGTATTTT.

A few counts support this clonotype. The CDR3 region has the DNA TGTGCCAGCAGCCCCCAGGGTAGCGGGGGGCTTTACAATGAGCAGTTCTTC. It yields the protein CASSPQGSGGLYNEQFF. The chain links TRBV11-2 to TRBJ2-1; 10 bases map to TRBD2. CDR1 and CDR2 (germline): SGHAT, FQNNGV. V dropped 5 bases and J dropped 4; count of bases not matched to a gene: 11. This CDR3 has 17 residues.

This clonotype was detected once. V gene TRBV19 combines with J gene TRBJ2-6, with a weak D call TRBD2 (6 bases). There are 16 residues in the CDR3. CDR1 LNHDA and CDR2 SQIVND come from the germline V gene (reference sequence). Trimming removed 8 bases at V and 1 base at J, with 15 bases between. For the CDR3, the DNA is TGTGCCAGTGAGGGACTGAAGCTGTCTGGGGCCAACGTCCTGACTTTC. Amino acid sequence: CASEGLKLSGANVLTF.